This T cell receptor beta chain was captured in a study of blood T cell repertoires in COVID-19. Generated by immunoSEQ multiplex PCR, the TCRdb table keeps only in-frame clones and is missing some. The sample lists over 130,000 clones, 60% to 85% occurring once. Trimming shortened V by 5 bases and J by 1 base, and 9 bases separated the two germline ends. The CDR3 runs to 15 residues. Germline loops: CDR1 LGHDT, CDR2 YNNKEL (reference sequence). The material sequenced was peripheral blood. This chain uses TRBV3-1 (or the pseudogene TRBV3-2) with TRBJ2-6, with D perhaps matching TRBD1 (6 bases). The receptor was derived from a man in his forties or fifties with acute or convalescent COVID-19. The CDR3 region has the DNA TGTGCCAGCAGCGAAAGGGGGTCTGGGGCCAACGTCCTGACTTTC. This codes for CASSERGSGANVLTF.